The clone carrying this T cell receptor (beta chain) occurred a few times. The data were obtained in a study of T cells in Graves' hyperthyroidism and ophthalmopathy. Regions amplified from RNA transcripts were the TCR beta CDR3 regions. With the HTBI primer set, the TCR CDR3 went through a first round of RT-PCR. From the multiplex PCR reads, TCRdb called clonotypes with MiXCR, one entry per CDR3 protein. The table includes fewer than 450,000 distinct CDR3 sequences, nearly 15% detected once. Germline loops: CDR1 LNHNV, CDR2 YYDKDF (reference sequence). This CDR3 is 14 amino acids long. Trimming removed 1 base from V and 4 bases from J, with 11 bases in between.

Sequencing was performed on blood. The chain has TRBV15 and TRBJ2-7; D gene uncertain. This receptor was identified in a woman aged 60-70 years with Graves' ophthalmopathy. This chain's CDR3 is CATSRGIGMYEQYF. CDR3 coding DNA: TGTGCCACCAGCAGAGGTATAGGGATGTACGAGCAGTACTTC.